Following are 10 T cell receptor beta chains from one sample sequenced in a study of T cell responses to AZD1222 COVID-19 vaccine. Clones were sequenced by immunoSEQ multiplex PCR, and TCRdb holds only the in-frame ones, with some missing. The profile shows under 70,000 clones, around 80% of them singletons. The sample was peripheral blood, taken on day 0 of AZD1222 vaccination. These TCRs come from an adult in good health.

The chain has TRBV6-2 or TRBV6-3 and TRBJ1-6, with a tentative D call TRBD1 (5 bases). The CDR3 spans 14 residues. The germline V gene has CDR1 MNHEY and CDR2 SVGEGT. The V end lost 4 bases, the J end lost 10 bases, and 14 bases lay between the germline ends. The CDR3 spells CASSFLVGGSPLHF. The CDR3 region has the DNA TGTGCCAGCAGTTTTTTAGTTGGGGGATCACCCCTCCACTTT.

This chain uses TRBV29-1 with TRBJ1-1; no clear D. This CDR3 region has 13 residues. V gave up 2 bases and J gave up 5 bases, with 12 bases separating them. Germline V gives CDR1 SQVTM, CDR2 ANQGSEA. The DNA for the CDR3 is TGCAGCGTTGAAAGGACCCTGGGGACTGAAGCTTTCTTT. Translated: CSVERTLGTEAFF.

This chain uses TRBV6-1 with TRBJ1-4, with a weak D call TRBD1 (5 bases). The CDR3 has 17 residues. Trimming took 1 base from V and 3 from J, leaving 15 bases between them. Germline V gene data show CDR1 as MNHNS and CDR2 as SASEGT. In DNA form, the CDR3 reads TGTGCCAGCAGTGAAGTGGGGGTTTTCCCTTCTAATGAAAAACTGTTTTTT. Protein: CASSEVGVFPSNEKLFF.

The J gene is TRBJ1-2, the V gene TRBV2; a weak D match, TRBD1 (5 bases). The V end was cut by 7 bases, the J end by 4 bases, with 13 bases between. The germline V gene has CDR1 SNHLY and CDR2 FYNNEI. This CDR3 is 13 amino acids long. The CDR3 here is CASTGRRGYGYTF. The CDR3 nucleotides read TGTGCCAGCACGGGACGACGAGGCTATGGCTACACCTTC.

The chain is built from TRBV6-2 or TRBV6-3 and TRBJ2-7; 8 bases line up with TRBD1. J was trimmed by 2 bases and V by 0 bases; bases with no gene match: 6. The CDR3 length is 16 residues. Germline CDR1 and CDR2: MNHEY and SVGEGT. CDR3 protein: CASSYSFAGGPYEQYF. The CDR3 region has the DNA TGTGCCAGCAGTTACTCGTTCGCAGGGGGCCCCTACGAGCAGTACTTC.

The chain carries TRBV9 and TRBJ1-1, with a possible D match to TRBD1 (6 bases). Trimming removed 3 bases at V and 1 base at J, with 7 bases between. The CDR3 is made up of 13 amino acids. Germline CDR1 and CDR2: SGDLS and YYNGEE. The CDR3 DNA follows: TGTGCCAGCAGCGCCAGGGGGAACACTGAAGCTTTCTTT. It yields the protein CASSARGNTEAFF. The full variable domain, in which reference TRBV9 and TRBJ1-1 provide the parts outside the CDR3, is DSGVTQTPKHLITATGQRVTLRCSPRSGDLSVYWYQQSLDQGLQFLIQYYNGEERAKGNILERFSAQQFPDLHSELNLSSLELGDSALYFCASSARGNTEAFFGQGTRLTVV.

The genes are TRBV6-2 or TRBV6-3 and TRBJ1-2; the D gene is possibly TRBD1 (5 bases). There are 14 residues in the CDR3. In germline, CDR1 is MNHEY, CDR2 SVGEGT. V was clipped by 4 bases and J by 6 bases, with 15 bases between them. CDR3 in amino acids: CASSSLGGRDGYTF. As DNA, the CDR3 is TGTGCCAGCAGTTCCCTTGGGGGGAGAGATGGCTACACCTTC.

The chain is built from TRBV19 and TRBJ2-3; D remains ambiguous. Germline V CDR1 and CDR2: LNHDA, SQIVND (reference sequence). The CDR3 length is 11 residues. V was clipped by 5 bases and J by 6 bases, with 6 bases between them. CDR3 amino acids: CASSHGDTQYF. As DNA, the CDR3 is TGTGCCAGTAGTCATGGGGATACGCAGTATTTT.

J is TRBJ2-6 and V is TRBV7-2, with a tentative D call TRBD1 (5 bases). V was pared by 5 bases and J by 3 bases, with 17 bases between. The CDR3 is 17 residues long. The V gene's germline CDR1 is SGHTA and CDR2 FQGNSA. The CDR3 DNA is TGTGCCAGCAGCCCGGTTAGGGGTTTGGGTGGGGCCAACGTCCTGACTTTC. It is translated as CASSPVRGLGGANVLTF.

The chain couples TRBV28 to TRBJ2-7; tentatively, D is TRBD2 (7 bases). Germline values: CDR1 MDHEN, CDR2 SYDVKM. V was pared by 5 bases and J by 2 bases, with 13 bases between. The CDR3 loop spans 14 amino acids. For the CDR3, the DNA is TGTGCCAGCAGTGAGTGGGGGGGCCCCTACGAGCAGTACTTC. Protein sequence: CASSEWGGPYEQYF.